These T cell receptor beta chains were read from a single sample in a study of blood T cell repertoires in COVID-19. Sequencing was performed with immunoSEQ multiplex PCR; in TCRdb, only in-frame clones are kept and a portion is missing. The sample includes 90,000 or so clones, about 87% of them seen just once. Sample: peripheral blood. These receptors all stem from a man aged 80 or over with acute or convalescent COVID-19. Both conserved end residues are part of each CDR3. Fields, in order: D gene, J gene, V gene, clone size, CDR3 protein, CDR3 DNA. A D gene is named only where the DNA matches it firmly. A clone size is listed for some rows: how often the clone was seen (once, few, many), or a class if it is expanded.

d_gene: TRBD1; j_gene: TRBJ1-4; v_gene: TRBV2; abundance: -; CDR3aa: CASSRTGVGEKLFF; CDR3nt: TGTGCCAGCAGTCGGACAGGGGTGGGTGAAAAACTGTTTTTT
d_gene: TRBD1; j_gene: TRBJ1-4; v_gene: TRBV19; abundance: -; CDR3aa: CASSIVGPDRGELFF; CDR3nt: TGTGCCAGTAGTATAGTTGGGCCCGACAGGGGAGAACTGTTTTTT
d_gene: TRBD2; j_gene: TRBJ2-7; v_gene: TRBV19; abundance: -; CDR3aa: CASSYGRAGYEQYF; CDR3nt: TGTGCCAGTAGTTACGGGAGGGCCGGCTACGAGCAGTACTTC
d_gene: TRBD1; j_gene: TRBJ1-5; v_gene: TRBV27; abundance: -; CDR3aa: CASSPTGVEGQPQHF; CDR3nt: TGTGCCAGCAGTCCCACAGGGGTAGAAGGTCAGCCCCAGCATTTT
d_gene: -; j_gene: TRBJ1-2; v_gene: TRBV19; abundance: -; CDR3aa: CASSIRQFEGYTF; CDR3nt: TGTGCCAGTAGTATCAGACAGTTCGAGGGCTACACCTTC
d_gene: TRBD1; j_gene: TRBJ1-6; v_gene: TRBV3-1/TRBV3-2; abundance: -; CDR3aa: CASSQVIGWGQGNSPLHF; CDR3nt: TGTGCCAGCAGCCAAGTTATTGGGTGGGGACAGGGGAATTCACCCCTCCACTTT
d_gene: TRBD1; j_gene: TRBJ1-3; v_gene: TRBV27; abundance: -; CDR3aa: CASSLYRGSGNTIYF; CDR3nt: TGTGCCAGCAGTTTATACAGGGGCTCTGGAAACACCATATATTTT
d_gene: TRBD1; j_gene: TRBJ1-2; v_gene: TRBV11-2; abundance: -; CDR3aa: CASSLVQGWNYGYTF; CDR3nt: TGTGCCAGCAGCTTAGTACAGGGGTGGAACTATGGCTACACCTTC
d_gene: -; j_gene: TRBJ1-5; v_gene: TRBV27; abundance: -; CDR3aa: CASSLGGGDSNQPQHF; CDR3nt: TGTGCCAGCAGTTTGGGGGGAGGGGATAGCAATCAGCCCCAGCATTTT
d_gene: TRBD1; j_gene: TRBJ2-7; v_gene: TRBV5-6; abundance: -; CDR3aa: CASSLGGDRDEQYF; CDR3nt: TGTGCCAGCAGCTTGGGTGGGGACAGGGACGAGCAGTACTTC
d_gene: -; j_gene: TRBJ2-1; v_gene: TRBV11-2; abundance: -; CDR3aa: CASREVSLPNEQFF; CDR3nt: TGTGCCAGCAGGGAGGTGAGCCTACCCAATGAGCAGTTCTTC
d_gene: -; j_gene: TRBJ2-1; v_gene: TRBV7-9; abundance: -; CDR3aa: CASSISGAYNEQFF; CDR3nt: TGTGCCAGCAGCATTAGCGGAGCTTACAATGAGCAGTTCTTC
d_gene: -; j_gene: TRBJ1-2; v_gene: TRBV16; abundance: -; CDR3aa: CASSRETNYGYTF; CDR3nt: TGTGCCAGCAGCCGCGAGACTAACTATGGCTACACCTTC
d_gene: -; j_gene: TRBJ1-1; v_gene: TRBV19; abundance: -; CDR3aa: CASTPGSGRLYF; CDR3nt: TGTGCCAGTACACCTGGGTCAGGGCGCTTGTACTTT
d_gene: TRBD1; j_gene: TRBJ2-1; v_gene: TRBV10-3; abundance: -; CDR3aa: CAIRGTEDEQFF; CDR3nt: TGTGCCATCAGGGGGACAGAGGATGAGCAGTTCTTC
d_gene: -; j_gene: TRBJ2-7; v_gene: TRBV6-2/TRBV6-3; abundance: -; CDR3aa: CASSYRPGEQYF; CDR3nt: TGTGCCAGCAGTTACCGCCCAGGCGAGCAGTACTTC
d_gene: -; j_gene: TRBJ1-2; v_gene: TRBV10-3; abundance: -; CDR3aa: CAISASVYGYTF; CDR3nt: TGTGCCATCAGCGCCTCAGTTTATGGCTACACCTTC
d_gene: TRBD1; j_gene: TRBJ1-5; v_gene: TRBV18; abundance: -; CDR3aa: CASSPVSGGKSNQPQHF; CDR3nt: TGTGCCAGCTCACCTGTATCAGGGGGGAAGAGCAATCAGCCCCAGCATTTT
d_gene: TRBD1; j_gene: TRBJ2-7; v_gene: TRBV18; abundance: -; CDR3aa: CASSPRQGKSYEQYF; CDR3nt: TGTGCCAGCTCACCAAGACAGGGAAAGTCCTACGAGCAGTACTTC
d_gene: -; j_gene: TRBJ1-1; v_gene: TRBV7-2; abundance: -; CDR3aa: CASSFGRSTANTEAFF; CDR3nt: TGTGCCAGCAGCTTCGGCCGTTCGACAGCGAACACTGAAGCTTTCTTT
d_gene: TRBD2; j_gene: TRBJ2-7; v_gene: TRBV28; abundance: -; CDR3aa: CASSLPSGDSYEQYF; CDR3nt: TGTGCCAGCAGTTTACCTAGCGGGGACTCCTACGAGCAGTACTTC
d_gene: TRBD2; j_gene: TRBJ2-1; v_gene: TRBV6-1; abundance: -; CDR3aa: CASSEQARTSSTYEQFF; CDR3nt: TGTGCCAGCAGTGAACAGGCTAGGACTAGCAGTACATATGAGCAGTTCTTC
d_gene: TRBD1; j_gene: TRBJ1-2; v_gene: TRBV19; abundance: -; CDR3aa: CASSIPTGNYGYTF; CDR3nt: TGTGCCAGTAGTATCCCGACAGGGAACTATGGCTACACCTTC
d_gene: -; j_gene: TRBJ1-5; v_gene: TRBV6-6; abundance: -; CDR3aa: CASSSGGGGGNQPQHF; CDR3nt: TGTGCCAGCAGTTCCGGGGGAGGGGGTGGCAATCAGCCCCAGCATTTT
d_gene: -; j_gene: TRBJ1-1; v_gene: TRBV5-4; abundance: -; CDR3aa: CASSLDRISNTEAFF; CDR3nt: TGTGCCAGCAGCTTGGACAGAATATCGAACACTGAAGCTTTCTTT
d_gene: TRBD2; j_gene: TRBJ2-3; v_gene: TRBV4-1; abundance: -; CDR3aa: CASSQVSAGGTDTQYF; CDR3nt: TGCGCCAGCAGCCAGGTTAGCGCGGGGGGCACAGATACGCAGTATTTT
d_gene: -; j_gene: TRBJ2-3; v_gene: TRBV5-1; abundance: -; CDR3aa: CASSRDFTDTQYF; CDR3nt: TGCGCCAGCAGCCGGGACTTCACAGATACGCAGTATTTT
d_gene: TRBD1; j_gene: TRBJ1-5; v_gene: TRBV19; abundance: -; CDR3aa: CASSIEGTGSQPQHF; CDR3nt: TGTGCCAGTAGTATAGAGGGGACAGGGAGTCAGCCCCAGCATTTT
d_gene: -; j_gene: TRBJ1-2; v_gene: TRBV2; abundance: -; CDR3aa: CASSGDKANYGYTF; CDR3nt: TGTGCCAGCAGTGGAGACAAGGCGAACTATGGCTACACCTTC
d_gene: -; j_gene: TRBJ2-5; v_gene: TRBV19; abundance: -; CDR3aa: CASSTNRGETQYF; CDR3nt: TGTGCCAGTAGTACAAACCGGGGGGAGACCCAGTACTTC
d_gene: TRBD1; j_gene: TRBJ1-5; v_gene: TRBV27; abundance: -; CDR3aa: CASSSGQGASGNQPQHF; CDR3nt: TGTGCCAGCAGTTCGGGACAGGGGGCTAGTGGCAATCAGCCCCAGCATTTT
d_gene: -; j_gene: TRBJ1-5; v_gene: TRBV10-3; abundance: -; CDR3aa: CAISETDGQPQHF; CDR3nt: TGTGCCATCAGTGAAACAGACGGACAGCCCCAGCATTTT
d_gene: -; j_gene: TRBJ1-4; v_gene: TRBV5-1; abundance: -; CDR3aa: CASSLDSATNEKLFF; CDR3nt: TGCGCCAGCAGCCTAGACAGTGCAACTAATGAAAAACTGTTTTTT
d_gene: -; j_gene: TRBJ1-2; v_gene: TRBV27; abundance: once; CDR3aa: CASSFYGDKNYGYTF; CDR3nt: TGTGCCAGCAGTTTTTACGGTGACAAGAACTATGGCTACACCTTC
d_gene: TRBD1; j_gene: TRBJ1-2; v_gene: TRBV6-5; abundance: -; CDR3aa: CASSQRPTGFYGYTF; CDR3nt: TGTGCCAGCAGTCAACGCCCGACAGGGTTCTATGGCTACACCTTC
d_gene: -; j_gene: TRBJ1-3; v_gene: TRBV18; abundance: -; CDR3aa: CASSLGFLSGNTIYF; CDR3nt: TGTGCCAGCTCACTCGGGTTTCTCTCTGGAAACACCATATATTTT
d_gene: TRBD1; j_gene: TRBJ1-2; v_gene: TRBV27; abundance: -; CDR3aa: CASSLYPQGADNYGYTF; CDR3nt: TGTGCCAGCAGTTTATACCCACAGGGGGCGGATAACTATGGCTACACCTTC
d_gene: TRBD2; j_gene: TRBJ2-7; v_gene: TRBV4-3; abundance: -; CDR3aa: CASSTGLAGVDEQYF; CDR3nt: TGCGCCAGCAGCACGGGACTAGCGGGAGTCGACGAGCAGTACTTC
d_gene: -; j_gene: TRBJ2-7; v_gene: TRBV28; abundance: -; CDR3aa: CASSLYARVKYEQYF; CDR3nt: TGTGCCAGCAGTTTATATGCCAGGGTGAAGTACGAGCAGTACTTC
d_gene: TRBD2; j_gene: TRBJ2-1; v_gene: TRBV6-2/TRBV6-3; abundance: -; CDR3aa: CASSLAGGLSYNEQFF; CDR3nt: TGTGCCAGCAGTCTAGCGGGAGGGCTGTCCTACAATGAGCAGTTCTTC
d_gene: -; j_gene: TRBJ1-4; v_gene: TRBV19; abundance: once; CDR3aa: CASSGSSGNTEKLFF; CDR3nt: TGTGCCAGTAGTGGTTCGTCGGGGAATACTGAAAAACTGTTTTTT
d_gene: -; j_gene: TRBJ2-7; v_gene: TRBV5-4; abundance: -; CDR3aa: CASSFGGGNEQYF; CDR3nt: TGTGCCAGCAGTTTCGGCGGGGGCAACGAGCAGTACTTC
d_gene: TRBD1; j_gene: TRBJ1-2; v_gene: TRBV5-1; abundance: -; CDR3aa: CASSVGQGGYTF; CDR3nt: TGCGCCAGCAGCGTGGGACAGGGTGGCTACACCTTC
d_gene: -; j_gene: TRBJ1-2; v_gene: TRBV5-4; abundance: once; CDR3aa: CASSPPGLPGNGYTF; CDR3nt: TGTGCCAGCAGCCCACCGGGTCTCCCGGGGAATGGCTACACCTTC
d_gene: TRBD2; j_gene: TRBJ2-1; v_gene: TRBV10-2; abundance: -; CDR3aa: CASRELGLAGADEQFF; CDR3nt: TGCGCCAGCAGGGAACTGGGACTAGCGGGAGCAGATGAGCAGTTCTTC
d_gene: TRBD1; j_gene: TRBJ1-5; v_gene: TRBV5-6; abundance: -; CDR3aa: CASSQTGSTYQPQHF; CDR3nt: TGTGCCAGCAGCCAGACAGGGAGCACTTATCAGCCCCAGCATTTT
d_gene: -; j_gene: TRBJ1-4; v_gene: TRBV7-2; abundance: few; CDR3aa: CASSQSRGAGNTNEKLFF; CDR3nt: TGTGCCAGCAGCCAATCTCGTGGGGCAGGGAACACTAATGAAAAACTGTTTTTT
d_gene: TRBD1; j_gene: TRBJ1-1; v_gene: TRBV19; abundance: -; CDR3aa: CASSIFLRTGGAALRAFF; CDR3nt: TGTGCCAGTAGTATATTTTTGAGGACAGGGGGCGCAGCCCTGAGAGCTTTCTTT
d_gene: -; j_gene: TRBJ1-3; v_gene: TRBV7-9; abundance: many; CDR3aa: CASSPRTEATNTIYF; CDR3nt: TGTGCCAGCAGCCCACGGACTGAAGCGACAAACACCATATATTTT
d_gene: -; j_gene: TRBJ1-3; v_gene: TRBV6-4; abundance: -; CDR3aa: CASSDFDRRGNTIYF; CDR3nt: TGTGCCAGCAGTGACTTCGACAGGCGTGGAAACACCATATATTTT
d_gene: TRBD1; j_gene: TRBJ2-4; v_gene: TRBV18; abundance: -; CDR3aa: CASSPPGQGAAKNIQYF; CDR3nt: TGTGCCAGCTCACCACCCGGCCAGGGGGCGGCCAAAAACATTCAGTACTTC
d_gene: -; j_gene: TRBJ1-2; v_gene: TRBV30; abundance: -; CDR3aa: CAWTLRSIHGYTF; CDR3nt: TGTGCCTGGACCCTGAGGTCGATTCATGGCTACACCTTC
d_gene: -; j_gene: TRBJ1-4; v_gene: TRBV24-1; abundance: -; CDR3aa: CATSDPRGGVEKLFF; CDR3nt: TGTGCCACCAGTGATCCCAGGGGTGGGGTTGAAAAACTGTTTTTT
d_gene: -; j_gene: TRBJ1-5; v_gene: TRBV7-2; abundance: -; CDR3aa: CASSPDGGPRQPQHF; CDR3nt: TGTGCCAGCAGCCCAGACGGGGGGCCTAGGCAGCCCCAGCATTTT
d_gene: -; j_gene: TRBJ1-1; v_gene: TRBV7-6; abundance: -; CDR3aa: CASRAGPRGLNTEAFF; CDR3nt: TGTGCCAGCAGGGCAGGTCCTAGGGGCCTGAACACTGAAGCTTTCTTT